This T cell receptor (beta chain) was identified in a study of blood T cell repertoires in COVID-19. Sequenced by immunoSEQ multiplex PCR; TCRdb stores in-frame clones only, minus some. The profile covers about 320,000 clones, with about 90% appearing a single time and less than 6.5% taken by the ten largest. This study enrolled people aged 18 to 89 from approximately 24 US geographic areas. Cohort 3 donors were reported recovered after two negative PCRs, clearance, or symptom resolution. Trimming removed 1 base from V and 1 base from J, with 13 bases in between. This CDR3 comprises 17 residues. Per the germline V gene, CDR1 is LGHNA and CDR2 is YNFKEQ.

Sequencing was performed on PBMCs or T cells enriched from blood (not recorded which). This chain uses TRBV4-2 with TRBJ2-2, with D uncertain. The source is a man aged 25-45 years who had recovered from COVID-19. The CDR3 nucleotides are TGTGCCAGCAGCCAAGGGTATATGAGAGGGAACACCGGGGAGCTGTTTTTT. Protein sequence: CASSQGYMRGNTGELFF.